These 32 T cell receptor beta chains originate from one sample sequenced in a study of blood T cell repertoires in COVID-19. Measured with immunoSEQ multiplex PCR; TCRdb has only the in-frame clones, and not every one. The sample holds 140,000 or so clones, around nine tenths seen once. Sequencing was done on a sample of peripheral blood. The receptors derive from a woman between 50 and 59 years old with active or convalescent COVID-19.

This clone was observed once. This chain links TRBV3-1 (or the pseudogene TRBV3-2) with TRBJ1-1, with a weak D call TRBD1 (6 bases). The CDR3 consists of 13 residues. With 0 bases removed from V and 10 bases from J, the gap between germline ends came to 12 bases. CDR1 LGHDT and CDR2 YNNKEL come from the germline V gene (reference sequence). The CDR3 sequence: CASSQDRGGGAFF. CDR3 nucleotide sequence: TGTGCCAGCAGCCAAGATCGCGGGGGCGGAGCTTTCTTT.

The genes are TRBV25-1 and TRBJ2-5, with 8 bases matching TRBD1. This CDR3 is 13 amino acids long. CDR1 and CDR2 (germline): MGHDK, SYGVNS. Unmatched junction bases numbered 9, after V lost 10 bases and J lost 5 bases. The CDR3 region has the DNA TGTGCCACTGGACAGGGTGGGAGGGAGACCCAGTACTTC. As protein: CATGQGGRETQYF.

The chain joins TRBV19 to TRBJ1-5, with D possibly being TRBD1 (6 bases). Trimming took 6 bases from V and 7 from J, leaving 13 bases between them. The germline V gene has CDR1 LNHDA and CDR2 SQIVND (reference sequence). The CDR3 spans 13 residues. The CDR3 nucleotides read TGTGCCAGTAGACACAGCAGGGGACAGCCCCAGCATTTT. Its translation is CASRHSRGQPQHF.

About this clone: The sample carries other DNA sequences with the same CDR3. The CDR3 region has the DNA TGTGCCAGCAGTTTGGGGACAGGTAGCAATCAGCCCCAGCATTTT. It yields the protein CASSLGTGSNQPQHF. This chain links TRBV27 with TRBJ1-5; 8 bases fit TRBD1. V was clipped by 3 bases and J by 0 bases; unmatched bases: 1. The CDR3 is made up of 15 amino acids. Germline V gene sequence: CDR1 MNHEY, CDR2 SMNVEV (reference sequence).

This chain uses TRBV30 with TRBJ1-6, with a possible D match to TRBD1 (6 bases). The CDR3 runs 14 residues. V was clipped by 6 bases and J by 0 bases, with 9 bases between them. Germline-derived CDR1 and CDR2 are GTSNPN and SVGIG (reference sequence). The CDR3 here is CACQGSSYNSPLHF. Here the CDR3 DNA reads TGTGCCTGCCAGGGGAGCTCCTATAATTCACCCCTCCACTTT.

The chain links TRBV6-4 to TRBJ2-3; D might be TRBD2 (7 bases). The CDR3 consists of 16 residues. The germline V gene encodes CDR1 MRHNA and CDR2 SNTAGT. Trimming pared 7 bases from V and 2 bases from J, leaving 19 bases between. CDR3 sequence reads: CASNYLRGGLTDTQYF. CDR3 bases: TGTGCCAGCAACTATCTGAGGGGGGGACTCACAGATACGCAGTATTTT.

The chain joins TRBV4-3 to TRBJ2-1; 11 bases align to TRBD2. The trim removed 1 base at V and 4 bases at J, leaving 3 bases unmatched. Germline values: CDR1 LGHNA, CDR2 YSLEER. The CDR3 contains 16 residues. CDR3 sequence reads: CASSQAVAGGYNEQFF. DNA of the CDR3: TGCGCCAGCAGCCAAGCGGTAGCGGGGGGGTACAATGAGCAGTTCTTC.

The chain carries TRBV7-3 and TRBJ2-1; 8 positions agree with TRBD2. J was trimmed by 7 bases and V by 2 bases; bases with no gene match: 10. Per the germline V gene, CDR1 is SGHTA and CDR2 is FQGTGA. The length of the CDR3 is 16 residues. DNA of the CDR3: TGTGCCAGCAGCTTATTCCAGCGGGAGAGTGGGAATGAGCAGTTCTTC. It encodes CASSLFQRESGNEQFF.

V usage is TRBV30 and J usage is TRBJ1-1, with TRBD1 matching 7 bases. Trimming took 1 base from V and 5 from J; bases not matched to a gene: 4. Germline V gene data show CDR1 as GTSNPN and CDR2 as SVGIG (reference sequence). The CDR3 covers 13 residues. The CDR3 spells CAWSATGRTEAFF. The CDR3 region has the DNA TGTGCCTGGAGTGCGACAGGGAGGACTGAAGCTTTCTTT.

This chain connects TRBV7-6 to TRBJ2-7; 8 bases are shared with TRBD2. V lost 1 base and J lost 0; bases outside the gene matches: 8. The length of the CDR3 is 17 residues. Germline V gene data show CDR1 as SGHVS and CDR2 as FNYEAQ. The chain's CDR3 is CASSLGAPGLVSYEQYF. The CDR3 DNA reads as TGTGCCAGCAGCTTAGGGGCTCCGGGACTAGTCTCCTACGAGCAGTACTTC. Full variable domain (missing parts from reference TRBV7-6 and TRBJ2-7): GAGVSQSPRYKVTKRGQDVALRCDPISGHVSLYWYRQALGQGPEFLTYFNYEAQQDKSGLPNDRFSAERPEGSISTLTIQRTEQRDSAMYRCASSLGAPGLVSYEQYFGPGTRLTVT.

This clone was found a few times. CDR3 in DNA: TGTGCCAGCAGCCAAGAACTTGGCGGGGACGAGCAGTACTTC. Its translation is CASSQELGGDEQYF. V is TRBV4-2 and J is TRBJ2-7; TRBD2 might be the D (6 bases). The germline V and J ends were trimmed by 0 bases and 5 bases, with 11 bases remaining between them. CDR1 is LGHNA, CDR2 YNFKEQ, per germline. The CDR3 contains 14 residues.

The genes are TRBV6-2 or TRBV6-3 and TRBJ2-4; perhaps TRBD2 as D (5 bases). Germline CDR1 MNHEY, CDR2 SVGEGT. Trimming left V 5 bases short and J 12 bases short, with 14 bases between. This CDR3 has 12 residues. CDR3 DNA sequence: TGTGCCAGCAGTACCCTACTCGGGGATCAGTACTTC. This translates into CASSTLLGDQYF.

The chain couples TRBV4-3 to TRBJ2-3, with D tentatively TRBD2 (6 bases). The V gene's germline CDR1 is LGHNA and CDR2 YSLEER. The length of the CDR3 is 17 residues. Trimming left V 4 bases short and J 4 bases short, with 21 bases between. The CDR3 sequence is CASSPLGGSDAADTQYF. Here the CDR3 DNA reads TGCGCCAGCAGCCCGCTCGGGGGTAGCGACGCGGCAGATACGCAGTATTTT.

The V and J genes are TRBV11-2 and TRBJ1-4; 7 bases agree with TRBD1. The CDR3 totals 13 residues. Germline assignment: CDR1 SGHAT and CDR2 FQNNGV. The V segment lost 3 bases and the J segment 5 bases; nucleotides outside the gene matches: 0. This chain's CDR3 is CASSLTGNEKLFF. For the CDR3, the DNA is TGTGCCAGCAGCTTGACAGGGAATGAAAAACTGTTTTTT.

V and J are TRBV7-2 and TRBJ2-7; TRBD1 might be the D (6 bases). Trimming cost V 1 base and J 1 base, with 11 bases left between them. The CDR3 sequence is 15 residues long. From germline, CDR1 is SGHTA and CDR2 FQGNSA. The CDR3 region has the DNA TGTGCCAGCAGCTTAGTTGCAGGGGCGTCCTACGAGCAGTACTTC. Translating it yields CASSLVAGASYEQYF.

The gene calls are TRBV6-2 or TRBV6-3 and TRBJ1-2; no clear D gene. This CDR3 spans 14 amino acids. Germline CDR1 MNHEY, CDR2 SVGEGT. V was pared by 0 bases and J by 2 bases, with 7 bases between. The CDR3 here is CASSYSSRNYGYTF. CDR3 in DNA: TGTGCCAGCAGTTACTCGAGCAGGAACTATGGCTACACCTTC.

The chain has TRBV4-2 and TRBJ1-2; 8 bases are shared with TRBD1. The J segment lost 13 bases and the V segment lost 3 bases, leaving 13 bases of the junction unmatched. This CDR3 is 14 amino acids long. The germline V gene encodes CDR1 LGHNA and CDR2 YNFKEQ. CDR3 bases: TGTGCCAGCAGCCAGGCTGGGACAGGCGGTCCCTCCACCTTC. It translates to CASSQAGTGGPSTF.

The chain combines TRBV12-3 or TRBV12-4 with TRBJ2-2; D is unclear. The V gene lost 5 bases and the J gene lost 1 base, with 5 bases spanning the gap. This CDR3 is 13 amino acids long. This chain's CDR3 is CASSIQNTGELFF. The CDR3 DNA reads TGTGCCAGCAGTATACAGAACACCGGGGAGCTGTTTTTT.

This chain connects TRBV28 to TRBJ1-2; possibly TRBD1 for D (6 bases). V dropped 5 bases and J dropped 2 bases, with 12 bases sitting between them. Per germline, CDR1 MDHEN and CDR2 SYDVKM. The CDR3 consists of 14 residues. In DNA form, the CDR3 reads TGTGCCAGCAGTCCCGGGACAAACAACTATGGCTACACCTTC. Protein sequence: CASSPGTNNYGYTF.

This chain connects TRBV7-9 to TRBJ2-3; 8 bases map to TRBD2. Per germline, CDR1 SEHNR and CDR2 FQNEAQ (reference sequence). This CDR3 is built from 19 residues. After removal of 2 bases from V and 0 bases from J, the junction contained 13 bases not matched to a gene. CDR3 coding DNA: TGTGCCAGCAGCTTAAATTCAGGTGTGGCTAGCGGGAGCACAGATACGCAGTATTTT. Protein product: CASSLNSGVASGSTDTQYF. Full variable domain (missing parts from reference TRBV7-9 and TRBJ2-3): DTGVSQNPRHKITKRGQNVTFRCDPISEHNRLYWYRQTLGQGPEFLTYFQNEAQLEKSRLLSDRFSAERPKGSFSTLEIQRTEQGDSAMYLCASSLNSGVASGSTDTQYFGPGTRLTVL.

This clone occurred a few times. The V gene is TRBV7-9, the J gene TRBJ2-1, with TRBD1 matching 10 bases. The CDR3 loop spans 16 amino acids. Germline CDR1 SEHNR, CDR2 FQNEAQ (reference sequence). The V gene end was trimmed by 0 bases and the J gene end by 8 bases; junction bases not matched to a gene: 7. The CDR3 is CASSLARQGALDEQFF. CDR3 DNA sequence: TGTGCCAGCAGCTTAGCCAGACAGGGGGCCCTCGATGAGCAGTTCTTC. The full variable domain, with the rest looked up from reference TRBV7-9 and TRBJ2-1, is DTGVSQNPRHKITKRGQNVTFRCDPISEHNRLYWYRQTLGQGPEFLTYFQNEAQLEKSRLLSDRFSAERPKGSFSTLEIQRTEQGDSAMYLCASSLARQGALDEQFFGPGTRLTVL.

The CDR3 region is CAISESPQGTGELFF. As DNA, the CDR3 is TGTGCCATCAGTGAGTCCCCCCAGGGCACCGGGGAGCTGTTTTTT. The chain is built from TRBV10-3 and TRBJ2-2, with D perhaps TRBD1 (5 bases). The V and J ends lost 0 bases and 4 bases respectively, with 9 bases between them. The CDR3 consists of 15 residues. Germline CDR1 is ENHRY and CDR2 is SYGVKD.

CDR3 bases: TGCGCCAGCAGCCCCGCGGCCATAGGCTCCTACGAGCAGTACTTC. Residues: CASSPAAIGSYEQYF. This sequence joins TRBV5-1 and TRBJ2-7, with D unclear. V was cut by 4 bases and J by 0 bases, with 14 bases left in between. The CDR3 contains 15 residues. CDR1 and CDR2 (germline): SGHRS, YFSETQ.

The gene calls are TRBV28 and TRBJ1-2; 10 bases map to TRBD1. This CDR3 contains 15 residues. After removal of 5 bases from V and 5 bases from J, the junction contained 8 bases not matched to a gene. CDR1 is MDHEN and CDR2 is SYDVKM in the germline V gene. The CDR3 loop is CASSGPDRGRYGYTF. CDR3 in DNA: TGTGCCAGCAGTGGGCCCGACAGGGGGCGGTATGGCTACACCTTC.

The genes are TRBV27 and TRBJ1-1; 11 nucleotides match TRBD1. The length of the CDR3 is 14 residues. CDR1 and CDR2 from the germline V gene are MNHEY and SMNVEV (reference sequence). Trimming took 7 bases from V and 6 from J; bases not matched to a gene: 7. The CDR3 DNA reads TGTGCCAGCAACTGGGACAGGGGGGGACCTGAAGCTTTCTTT. Its protein product is CASNWDRGGPEAFF.

The J gene is TRBJ1-4, the V gene TRBV28; possible D gene TRBD1, 6 bases. This CDR3 spans 17 amino acids. The V gene lost 2 bases and the J gene lost 4 bases, with 17 bases spanning the gap. Germline V gives CDR1 MDHEN, CDR2 SYDVKM. CDR3 in DNA: TGTGCCAGCAGTTTACGGGGAAGAGGGGGAAGTAATGAAAAACTGTTTTTT. It codes for CASSLRGRGGSNEKLFF.

The gene calls are TRBV7-3 and TRBJ2-1; 11 positions agree with TRBD2. CDR3 length: 15 amino acids. V trimming: 3 bases; J trimming: 2 bases; junction bases outside the gene matches: 0. CDR1 and CDR2 (germline): SGHTA, FQGTGA. CDR3 in DNA: TGTGCCAGCAGCTTGACTAGCGGGACCTACAATGAGCAGTTCTTC. Amino acid sequence: CASSLTSGTYNEQFF.

DNA for the CDR3: TGTGCCAGCAGCTCCCAGGGTTTCTACAATGAGCAGTTCTTC. Translating gives CASSSQGFYNEQFF. The rearrangement joins TRBV6-6 to TRBJ2-1; D perhaps matches TRBD1 (5 bases). Germline V gene sequence: CDR1 MNHNY, CDR2 SVGAGI (reference sequence). V was clipped by 6 bases and J by 3 bases, with 12 bases between them. CDR3 length: 14 amino acids.

The chain recombines TRBV28 with TRBJ1-2, with 8 bases lining up with TRBD1. Germline loops: CDR1 MDHEN, CDR2 SYDVKM. V gave up 1 base and J gave up 7 bases; unmatched junction bases: 8. CDR3 length equals 15 residues. CDR3 coding DNA: TGTGCCAGCAGTTTATCCGGACAGGGAATGGGTGGCTACACCTTC. The encoded protein is CASSLSGQGMGGYTF.

CDR3 region: CASSPPGVPFDEKLFF. The CDR3 DNA follows: TGTGCCAGCAGTCCTCCGGGGGTCCCCTTTGATGAAAAACTGTTTTTT. The chain links TRBV28 to TRBJ1-4; perhaps TRBD1 as D (5 bases). The CDR3 length is 16 residues. Between the trimmed V and J ends, which lost 5 bases and 6 bases, there was a span of 19 bases. CDR1 is MDHEN, CDR2 SYDVKM, per germline.

The chain links TRBV3-1 (or the pseudogene TRBV3-2) to TRBJ1-3; D unclear. Germline-derived CDR1 and CDR2 are LGHDT and YNNKEL (reference sequence). This CDR3 comprises 12 residues. The ends were cut back, 2 bases at V and 10 bases at J, with 9 bases in the middle. DNA for the CDR3: TGTGCCAGCAGCCAAATCAGCGGAACCATATATTTT. This sequence encodes CASSQISGTIYF.

The V gene is TRBV4-3, the J gene TRBJ1-2; 7 nucleotides match TRBD1. The CDR3 spans 17 residues. V was clipped by 0 bases and J by 1 base; unmatched bases: 8. Per the germline V gene, CDR1 is LGHNA and CDR2 is YSLEER. As DNA, the CDR3 is TGCGCCAGCAGCCAAGATGACGGGACAGTTCTTAACTATGGCTACACCTTC. It encodes CASSQDDGTVLNYGYTF.